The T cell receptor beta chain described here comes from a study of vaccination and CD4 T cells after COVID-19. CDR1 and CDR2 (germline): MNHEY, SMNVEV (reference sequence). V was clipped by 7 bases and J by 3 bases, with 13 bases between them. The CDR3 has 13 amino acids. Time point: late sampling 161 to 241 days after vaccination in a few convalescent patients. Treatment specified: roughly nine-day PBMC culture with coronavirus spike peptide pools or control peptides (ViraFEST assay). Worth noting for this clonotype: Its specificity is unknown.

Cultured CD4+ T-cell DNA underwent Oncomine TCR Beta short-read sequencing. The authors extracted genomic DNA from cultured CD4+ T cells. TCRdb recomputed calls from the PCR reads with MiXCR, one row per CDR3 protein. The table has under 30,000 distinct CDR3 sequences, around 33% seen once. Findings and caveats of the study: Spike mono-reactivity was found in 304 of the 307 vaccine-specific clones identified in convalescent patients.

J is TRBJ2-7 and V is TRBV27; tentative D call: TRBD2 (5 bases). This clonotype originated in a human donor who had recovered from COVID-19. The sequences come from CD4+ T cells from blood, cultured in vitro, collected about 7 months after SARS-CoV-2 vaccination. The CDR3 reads CASKRAIDYEQYF. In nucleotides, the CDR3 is TGTGCCAGCAAGAGGGCAATTGACTACGAGCAGTACTTC.